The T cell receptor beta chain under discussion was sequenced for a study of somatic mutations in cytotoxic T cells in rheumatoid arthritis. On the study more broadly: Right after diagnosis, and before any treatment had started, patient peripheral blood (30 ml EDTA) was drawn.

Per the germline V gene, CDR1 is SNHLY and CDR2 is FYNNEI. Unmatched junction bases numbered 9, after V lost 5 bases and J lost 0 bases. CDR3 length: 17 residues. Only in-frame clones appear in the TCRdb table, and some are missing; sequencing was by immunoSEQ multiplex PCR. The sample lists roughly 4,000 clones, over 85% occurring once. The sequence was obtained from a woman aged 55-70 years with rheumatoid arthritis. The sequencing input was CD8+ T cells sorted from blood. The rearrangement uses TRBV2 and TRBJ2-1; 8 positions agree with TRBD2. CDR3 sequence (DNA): TGTGCCAGCAGTCCCGGACTCGGGACTAGCTCCTACAATGAGCAGTTCTTC. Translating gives CASSPGLGTSSYNEQFF.